Shown below are 25 T cell receptor beta chains from a single sample sequenced in a study of graft-versus-host responses after intestinal transplantation. Sequenced by immunoSEQ multiplex PCR; TCRdb stores in-frame clones only, minus some. The sample yields approximately 70,000 clones, roughly 92% seen once. This specimen consisted of bone marrow, obtained approximately 700 days after intestinal transplantation. The source is a human patient who received an intestinal transplant, so some T cells may come from the graft donor.

The chain recombines TRBV7-2 with TRBJ2-1; maybe TRBD2 (5 bases). Germline CDR1 is SGHTA and CDR2 is FQGNSA. The germline V and J ends were trimmed by 3 bases and 2 bases, with 14 bases remaining between them. This CDR3 has 16 residues. The chain's CDR3 is CASSFSRGRTYNEQFF. As DNA, the CDR3 is TGTGCCAGCAGCTTTTCTAGAGGGAGAACCTACAATGAGCAGTTCTTC.

This chain uses TRBV4-1 with TRBJ2-1, with D perhaps TRBD1 (5 bases). Between the trimmed V and J ends, which lost 0 bases and 8 bases, there was a span of 23 bases. Germline CDR1 is MGHRA and CDR2 is YSYEKL. The CDR3 contains 18 residues. For the CDR3, the DNA is TGCGCCAGCAGCCAAGACCCACCAGGGCCTTCGGTGACTGATGAGCAGTTCTTC. It specifies CASSQDPPGPSVTDEQFF.

The J gene is TRBJ1-1, the V gene TRBV29-1; D is uncertain. The CDR3 has 11 residues. Between the trimmed V and J ends, which lost 5 bases and 5 bases, there was a span of 9 bases. In germline, CDR1 is SQVTM, CDR2 ANQGSEA. CDR3 DNA sequence: TGCAGCGTTAGAACGGAGACTGAAGCTTTCTTT. Encoded protein: CSVRTETEAFF.

This clone was seen only once. This sequence joins TRBV7-9 and TRBJ2-2; a possible D gene is TRBD1 (6 bases). Trimming removed 4 bases from V and 1 base from J, with 10 bases in between. Germline lookup yields CDR1 SEHNR and CDR2 FQNEAQ (reference sequence). CDR3 length: 15 amino acids. The CDR3: CASSSGTLNTGELFF. CDR3 nucleotide sequence: TGTGCCAGCAGCTCCGGGACATTGAACACCGGGGAGCTGTTTTTT.

The chain carries TRBV12-2 and TRBJ1-5; the D call of TRBD1 is as the table states it, not checked on the DNA. TRBV12-2 is flagged as a pseudogene. The CDR3 contains 18 residues. Here the CDR3 DNA reads TGTGCAAGTCGCTTAGTGCAAGGGTGGACAGGGCTGGGGCAGCCCCAGCATTTT. Its translation is CASRLVQGWTGLGQPQHF.

The V gene is TRBV4-1, the J gene TRBJ2-1; D gene ambiguous. CDR1 and CDR2 from the germline V gene are MGHRA and YSYEKL. V was shortened by 2 bases and J by 7 bases, with 9 bases between the two germline ends. CDR3 length: 13 amino acids. The CDR3 here is CASSQLGLNEQFF. In DNA, the CDR3 is TGCGCCAGCAGCCAACTGGGCCTTAATGAGCAGTTCTTC.

The rearrangement joins TRBV4-1 to TRBJ2-7; TRBD2 agrees at 9 bases. From germline, CDR1 is MGHRA and CDR2 YSYEKL. Trimming at V came to 2 bases and at J to 6 bases, leaving 8 bases not matched to a gene. The CDR3 is 15 amino acids. The CDR3: CASSQIIAGDGEQYF. The CDR3 DNA reads as TGCGCCAGCAGCCAAATTATAGCGGGAGACGGCGAGCAGTACTTC.

The chain joins TRBV7-6 to TRBJ2-7; 8 bases agree with TRBD2. Trimming removed 0 bases from V and 5 bases from J; junction bases left unmatched: 12. The CDR3 spans 17 residues. The germline V gene encodes CDR1 SGHVS and CDR2 FNYEAQ. CDR3 region: CASSLAPFGGARNEQYF. The CDR3 nucleotides read TGTGCCAGCAGCTTAGCCCCTTTCGGGGGGGCCAGGAACGAGCAGTACTTC.

This sequence joins TRBV7-9 and TRBJ1-6, with TRBD1 matching 9 bases. The germline gives CDR1 SEHNR, CDR2 FQNEAQ (reference sequence). This CDR3 contains 17 residues. The trim removed 4 bases at V and 8 bases at J, leaving 12 bases unmatched. CDR3 amino acids: CASSSTTTGGADSPLHF. DNA for the CDR3: TGTGCCAGCAGCTCAACCACTACAGGGGGCGCTGATTCACCCCTCCACTTT.

V gene TRBV10-3 combines with J gene TRBJ1-5, with a possible D match to TRBD1 (6 bases). The CDR3 consists of 16 residues. CDR1 ENHRY and CDR2 SYGVKD come from the germline V gene. The germline V and J ends were trimmed by 3 bases and 8 bases, with 20 bases remaining between them. This chain's CDR3 is CAISDILTGFVKPQHF. Written as DNA, the CDR3 is TGTGCCATCAGTGACATCCTTACAGGGTTTGTTAAGCCCCAGCATTTT.

The chain uses TRBV7-9 and TRBJ1-6, with 9 bases lining up with TRBD1. Germline V gives CDR1 SEHNR, CDR2 FQNEAQ (reference sequence). CDR3 length equals 17 residues. Trimming cost V 5 bases and J 10 bases; bases outside gene matches: 15. The CDR3: CASSTRTGTGRGSPLHF. The CDR3 DNA follows: TGTGCCAGCAGCACCCGAACCGGGACAGGGCGAGGGTCACCCCTCCACTTT.

The V and J genes are TRBV19 and TRBJ2-5, with TRBD2 identical over 7 bases. CDR1 LNHDA and CDR2 SQIVND come from the germline V gene (reference sequence). With V trimmed by 3 bases and J by 4 bases, 5 bases remained unmatched. The CDR3 contains 14 residues. The CDR3 nucleotides are TGTGCCAGTAGTATCCCGGGAGGAGTAGAGACCCAGTACTTC. Translating it yields CASSIPGGVETQYF.

The chain employs TRBV20-1 and TRBJ1-2; D gene ambiguous. Trimming cost V 5 bases and J 6 bases, with 10 bases left between them. The CDR3 contains 11 residues. The germline CDR1 and CDR2 sequences are DFQATT and SNEGSKA (reference sequence). CDR3 coding DNA: TGCAGTGCTCCCCGTTCGGATGGCTACACCTTC. Its protein is CSAPRSDGYTF.

The chain uses TRBV9 and TRBJ2-7, with 7 bases identical to TRBD1. Looked up from germline, CDR1 is SGDLS and CDR2 is YYNGEE. J lost 3 bases, V lost 1 base, and 4 bases had no gene match. The CDR3 is made up of 14 amino acids. CDR3 in DNA: TGTGCCAGCAGCGTATTTGACAGGGACTACGAGCAGTACTTC. Translation gives CASSVFDRDYEQYF.

Only a few counts were recorded for this clone. The chain has TRBV9 and TRBJ2-2; 8 bases line up with TRBD1. This CDR3 comprises 16 residues. The J segment lost 5 bases and the V segment lost 0 bases, leaving 6 bases of the junction unmatched. The V gene's germline CDR1 is SGDLS and CDR2 YYNGEE. The CDR3 DNA reads as TGTGCCAGCAGCGTAGTCGTGACAGGGGAGACCGGGGAGCTGTTTTTT. Its translation: CASSVVVTGETGELFF.

This chain uses TRBV5-4 with TRBJ2-1; 7 nucleotides agree with TRBD2. This CDR3 is 14 amino acids long. V gave up 4 bases and J gave up 12 bases; unmatched junction bases: 13. Germline V gene lookup returns CDR1 SGHNT and CDR2 YYREEE (reference sequence). DNA of the CDR3: TGTGCCAGCAGCCGTCCCGGGACTATTACGGGGCAGTTCTTC. It encodes CASSRPGTITGQFF.

The chain combines TRBV7-9 with TRBJ2-2; D gene ambiguous. CDR1 and CDR2 (germline): SEHNR, FQNEAQ (reference sequence). The ends were cut back, 1 base at V and 7 bases at J, with 16 bases in the middle. The CDR3 extends over 16 amino acids. The CDR3 sequence: CASSLGQDQVGGELFF. CDR3 nucleotide sequence: TGTGCCAGCAGCTTAGGGCAGGATCAAGTCGGCGGGGAGCTGTTTTTT.

The rearrangement links TRBV10-3 to TRBJ2-3; 7 bases are shared with TRBD1. The germline CDR1 and CDR2 sequences are ENHRY and SYGVKD. The CDR3 has 17 residues. The V and J ends lost 1 base and 5 bases, in that order; junction bases with no gene match: 12. CDR3 protein: CAISEFGSTGWQDTQYF. The CDR3 DNA reads as TGTGCCATCAGTGAGTTTGGGTCGACAGGGTGGCAAGATACGCAGTATTTT.

The V call is TRBV7-3, the J call TRBJ2-2; possibly TRBD1 or TRBD2 for D (5 bases each). Germline V gene sequence: CDR1 SGHTA, CDR2 FQGTGA. Between the trimmed V and J ends, which lost 5 bases and 0 bases, there was a span of 13 bases. The CDR3 consists of 16 residues. The CDR3 DNA reads as TGTGCCAGCAGCCGTACCGGGACCTCGAACACCGGGGAGCTGTTTTTT. Its protein is CASSRTGTSNTGELFF.

The chain combines TRBV2 with TRBJ2-4; D remains ambiguous. V was pared by 8 bases and J by 2 bases, with 7 bases between. Germline V gene lookup returns CDR1 SNHLY and CDR2 FYNNEI. CDR3 length: 12 residues. The CDR3 sequence is CASVSTKNIQYF. CDR3 sequence (DNA): TGTGCCAGCGTCTCTACCAAAAACATTCAGTACTTC.

This chain links TRBV2 with TRBJ2-7; TRBD1 agrees at 9 bases. The length of the CDR3 is 15 residues. The junction had 7 bases not matched to a gene; V was cut back by 2 bases and J by 5 bases. Looked up from germline, CDR1 is SNHLY and CDR2 is FYNNEI. CDR3 sequence: CASSEHDNRGHEQYF. The DNA for the CDR3 is TGTGCCAGCAGTGAACATGATAACAGGGGGCACGAGCAGTACTTC.

A note on this clone: Compared with germline, one end of the junction differs, possibly owing to a read error. The V and J genes are TRBV6-1 and TRBJ2-3; possibly TRBD1 or TRBD2 for D (7 bases each). The CDR3 is 14 residues long. CDR1 is MNHNS, CDR2 SASEGT, per germline. CDR3 amino acids: CAGRQGGSPDTQYF. In nucleotides, the CDR3 is TGTGCCGGCAGACAGGGCGGGAGCCCAGATACGCAGTATTTT.

The J gene is TRBJ2-7, the V gene TRBV5-4; no reliable D call. With 2 bases removed from V and 0 bases from J, the gap between germline ends came to 6 bases. The CDR3 runs to 13 residues. Germline loops: CDR1 SGHNT, CDR2 YYREEE (reference sequence). The DNA of the CDR3 is TGTGCCAGCAGCTTCGGCAACTCCTACGAGCAGTACTTC. Amino acids: CASSFGNSYEQYF.

The V and J genes are TRBV4-1 and TRBJ1-3; 10 bases align to TRBD1. CDR3 length: 17 residues. The J segment lost 0 bases and the V segment lost 5 bases, leaving 7 bases of the junction unmatched. The germline gives CDR1 MGHRA, CDR2 YSYEKL. CDR3 nucleotides: TGCGCCAGCAGCACCCGACAGGGGGCTCACTCTGGAAACACCATATATTTT. It translates to CASSTRQGAHSGNTIYF.

The chain joins TRBV6-6 to TRBJ1-1; a possible D gene is TRBD1 (5 bases). V gave up 2 bases and J gave up 5 bases, with 9 bases separating them. The CDR3 consists of 13 residues. Per the germline V gene, CDR1 is MNHNY and CDR2 is SVGAGI (reference sequence). The CDR3, as DNA: TGTGCCAGCAGTTACAGGGAGGGGACTGAAGCTTTCTTT. Translated: CASSYREGTEAFF.